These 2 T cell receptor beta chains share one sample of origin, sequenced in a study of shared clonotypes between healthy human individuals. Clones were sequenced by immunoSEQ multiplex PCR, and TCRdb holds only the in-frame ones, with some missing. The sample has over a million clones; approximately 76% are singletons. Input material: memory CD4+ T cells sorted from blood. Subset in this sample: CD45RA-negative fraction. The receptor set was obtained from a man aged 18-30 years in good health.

CDR3 nucleotide sequence: TGCGCCAGCGGTCCAGTCGGCGGCTATGGCTACACCTTC. It codes for CASGPVGGYGYTF. V and J are TRBV4-1 and TRBJ1-2; no firm D call. The CDR3 consists of 13 residues. V was pared by 8 bases and J by 4 bases, with 14 bases between. Per germline, CDR1 MGHRA and CDR2 YSYEKL.

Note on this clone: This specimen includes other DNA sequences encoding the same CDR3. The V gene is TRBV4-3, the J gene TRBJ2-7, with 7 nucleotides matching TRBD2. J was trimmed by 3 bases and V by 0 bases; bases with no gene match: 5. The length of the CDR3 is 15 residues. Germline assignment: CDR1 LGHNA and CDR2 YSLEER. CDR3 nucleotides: TGCGCCAGCAGCCAAGATCGGGCGGGGGTCTACGAGCAGTACTTC. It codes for CASSQDRAGVYEQYF.